What follows describes a single T cell receptor (beta chain). Other DNA sequences in the sample encode the same CDR3. Germline values: CDR1 SGHRS, CDR2 YFSETQ. The CDR3 is made up of 14 amino acids. The V and J ends lost 0 bases and 1 base respectively, with 7 bases between them. The data originate from a study of shared clonotypes between healthy human individuals. This table comes from immunoSEQ multiplex PCR, and its TCRdb copy is limited to in-frame clones, with some not included. The sample includes approximately 1.5 million clones, around 98% of them seen just once. The sequenced sample consisted of naive CD4+ T cells sorted from blood. This sample's subset: CD45RA+ positively selected. This TCR was sampled from a man aged 25-40 years in good health. This rearrangement joins TRBV5-1 to TRBJ1-1, with TRBD1 as a possible D gene (5 bases). CDR3 sequence: CASSLAGTNTEAFF. CDR3 coding DNA: TGCGCCAGCAGCTTGGCAGGGACGAACACTGAAGCTTTCTTT.